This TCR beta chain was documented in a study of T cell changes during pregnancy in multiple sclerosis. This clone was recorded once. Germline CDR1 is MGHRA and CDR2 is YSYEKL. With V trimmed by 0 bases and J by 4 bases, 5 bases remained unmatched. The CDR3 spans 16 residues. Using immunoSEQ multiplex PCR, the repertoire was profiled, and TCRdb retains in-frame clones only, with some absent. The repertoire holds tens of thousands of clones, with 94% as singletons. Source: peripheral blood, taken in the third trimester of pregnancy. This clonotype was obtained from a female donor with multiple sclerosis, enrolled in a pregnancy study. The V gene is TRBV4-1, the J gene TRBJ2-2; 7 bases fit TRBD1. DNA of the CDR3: TGCGCCAGCAGCCAAGAATCTCGGGACAGCACCGGGGAGCTGTTTTTT. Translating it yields CASSQESRDSTGELFF.